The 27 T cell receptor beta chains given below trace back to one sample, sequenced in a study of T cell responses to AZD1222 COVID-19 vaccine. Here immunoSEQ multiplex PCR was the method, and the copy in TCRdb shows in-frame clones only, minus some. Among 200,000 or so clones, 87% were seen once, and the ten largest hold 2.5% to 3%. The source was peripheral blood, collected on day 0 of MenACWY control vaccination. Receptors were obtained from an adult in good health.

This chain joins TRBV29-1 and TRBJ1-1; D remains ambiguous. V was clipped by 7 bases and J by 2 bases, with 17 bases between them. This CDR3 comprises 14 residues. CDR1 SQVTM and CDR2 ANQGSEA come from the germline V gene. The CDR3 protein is CSAAPWAGNTEAFF. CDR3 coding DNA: TGCAGCGCGGCCCCTTGGGCAGGAAACACTGAAGCTTTCTTT.

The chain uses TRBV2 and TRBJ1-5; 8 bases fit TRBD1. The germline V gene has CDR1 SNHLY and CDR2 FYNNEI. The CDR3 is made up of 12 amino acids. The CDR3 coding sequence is TGTGCTACCGGGACAGGAGGTCAGCCCCAGCATTTT. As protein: CATGTGGQPQHF.

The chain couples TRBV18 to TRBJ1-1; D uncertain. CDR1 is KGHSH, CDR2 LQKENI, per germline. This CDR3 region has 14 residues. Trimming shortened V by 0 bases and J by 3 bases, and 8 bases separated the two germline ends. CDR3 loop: CASSPPGVDTEAFF. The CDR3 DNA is TGTGCCAGCTCACCACCGGGTGTCGACACTGAAGCTTTCTTT.

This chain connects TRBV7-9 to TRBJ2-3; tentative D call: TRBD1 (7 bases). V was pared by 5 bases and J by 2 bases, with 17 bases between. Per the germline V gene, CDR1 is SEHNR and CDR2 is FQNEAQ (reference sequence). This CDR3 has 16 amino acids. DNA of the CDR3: TGTGCCAGCAGCCATCAGGGGGGTCCCTCCACAGATACGCAGTATTTT. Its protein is CASSHQGGPSTDTQYF. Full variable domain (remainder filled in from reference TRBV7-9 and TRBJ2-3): DTGVSQNPRHKITKRGQNVTFRCDPISEHNRLYWYRQTLGQGPEFLTYFQNEAQLEKSRLLSDRFSAERPKGSFSTLEIQRTEQGDSAMYLCASSHQGGPSTDTQYFGPGTRLTVL.

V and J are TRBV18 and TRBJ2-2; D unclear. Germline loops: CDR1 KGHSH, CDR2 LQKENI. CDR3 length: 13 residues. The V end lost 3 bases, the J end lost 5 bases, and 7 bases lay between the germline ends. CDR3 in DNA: TGTGCCAGCTCACCCGGTGGGACCGGGGAGCTGTTTTTT. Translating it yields CASSPGGTGELFF.

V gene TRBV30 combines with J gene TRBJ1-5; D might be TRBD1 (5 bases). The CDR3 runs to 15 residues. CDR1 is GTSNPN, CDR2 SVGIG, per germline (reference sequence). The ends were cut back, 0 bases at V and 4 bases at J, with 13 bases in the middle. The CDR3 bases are TGTGCCTGGAGTGTAGGGCAGGGAAGAAATCAGCCCCAGCATTTT. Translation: CAWSVGQGRNQPQHF.

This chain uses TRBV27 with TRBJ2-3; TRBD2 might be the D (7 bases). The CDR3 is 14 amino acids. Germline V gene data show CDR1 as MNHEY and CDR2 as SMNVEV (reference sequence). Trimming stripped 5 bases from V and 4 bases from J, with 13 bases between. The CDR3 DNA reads TGTGCCAGCAGTAAGGGGGGGGCGGCAGATACGCAGTATTTT. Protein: CASSKGGAADTQYF.

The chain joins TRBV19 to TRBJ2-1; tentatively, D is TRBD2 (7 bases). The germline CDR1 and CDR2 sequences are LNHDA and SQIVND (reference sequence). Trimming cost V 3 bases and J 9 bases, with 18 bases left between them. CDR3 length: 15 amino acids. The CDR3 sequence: CASSIKGGARSEQFF. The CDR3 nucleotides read TGTGCCAGTAGTATTAAGGGGGGGGCCCGTAGTGAGCAGTTCTTC.

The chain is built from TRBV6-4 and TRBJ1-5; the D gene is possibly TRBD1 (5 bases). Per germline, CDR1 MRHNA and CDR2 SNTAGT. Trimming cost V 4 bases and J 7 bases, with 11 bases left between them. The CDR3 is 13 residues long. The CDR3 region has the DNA TGTGCCAGCAGTGGGCAGTCAGGGCAGCCCCAGCATTTT. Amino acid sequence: CASSGQSGQPQHF.

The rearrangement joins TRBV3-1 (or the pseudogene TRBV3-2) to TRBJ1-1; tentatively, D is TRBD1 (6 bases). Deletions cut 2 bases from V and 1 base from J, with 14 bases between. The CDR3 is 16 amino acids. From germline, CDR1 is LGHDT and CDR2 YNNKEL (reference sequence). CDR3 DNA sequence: TGTGCCAGCAGCCAATCGCGGGGGGCGGCGAACACTGAAGCTTTCTTT. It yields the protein CASSQSRGAANTEAFF.

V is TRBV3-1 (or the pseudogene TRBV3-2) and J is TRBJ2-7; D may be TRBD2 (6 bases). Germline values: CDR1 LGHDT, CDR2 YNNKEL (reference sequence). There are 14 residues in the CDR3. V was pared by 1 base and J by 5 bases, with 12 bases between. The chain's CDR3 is CASSQAATSNEQYF. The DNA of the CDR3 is TGTGCCAGCAGCCAAGCCGCGACTAGTAACGAGCAGTACTTC.

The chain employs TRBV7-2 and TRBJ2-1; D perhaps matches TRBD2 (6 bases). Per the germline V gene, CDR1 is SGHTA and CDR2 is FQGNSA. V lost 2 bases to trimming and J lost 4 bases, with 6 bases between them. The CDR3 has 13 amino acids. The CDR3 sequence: CASSLRGYNEQFF. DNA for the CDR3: TGTGCCAGCAGCTTACGGGGGTACAATGAGCAGTTCTTC.

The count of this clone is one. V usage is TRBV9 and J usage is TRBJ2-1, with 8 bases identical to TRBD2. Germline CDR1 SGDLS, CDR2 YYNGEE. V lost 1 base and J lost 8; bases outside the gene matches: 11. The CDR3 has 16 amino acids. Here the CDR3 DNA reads TGTGCCAGCAGCGTAAATCGAGCGGGAGCAGGGGATGAGCAGTTCTTC. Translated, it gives CASSVNRAGAGDEQFF.

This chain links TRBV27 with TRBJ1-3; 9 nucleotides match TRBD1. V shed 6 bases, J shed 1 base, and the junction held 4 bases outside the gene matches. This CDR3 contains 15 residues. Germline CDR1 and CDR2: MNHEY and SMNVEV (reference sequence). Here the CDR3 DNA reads TGTGCCAGCAGCACGGGACAGGGTTCTGGAAACACCATATATTTT. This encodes CASSTGQGSGNTIYF.

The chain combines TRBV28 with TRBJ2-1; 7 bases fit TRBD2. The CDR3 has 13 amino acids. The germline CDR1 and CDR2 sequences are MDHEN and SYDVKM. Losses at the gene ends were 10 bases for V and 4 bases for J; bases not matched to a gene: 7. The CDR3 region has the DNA TGTGCCACTAGGACTAGTAAATACAATGAGCAGTTCTTC. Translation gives CATRTSKYNEQFF.

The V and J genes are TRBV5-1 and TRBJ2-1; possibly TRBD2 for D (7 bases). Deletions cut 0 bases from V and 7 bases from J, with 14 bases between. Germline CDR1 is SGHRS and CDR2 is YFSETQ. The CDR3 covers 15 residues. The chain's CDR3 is CASSLDRAGVNEQFF. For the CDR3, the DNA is TGCGCCAGCAGCTTGGACAGGGCGGGAGTGAATGAGCAGTTCTTC.

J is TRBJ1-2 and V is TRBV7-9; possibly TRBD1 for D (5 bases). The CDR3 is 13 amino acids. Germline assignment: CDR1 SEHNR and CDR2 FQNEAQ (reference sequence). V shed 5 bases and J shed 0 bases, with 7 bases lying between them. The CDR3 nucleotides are TGTGCCAGCAGCCAAGGGGCTAACTATGGCTACACCTTC. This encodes CASSQGANYGYTF.

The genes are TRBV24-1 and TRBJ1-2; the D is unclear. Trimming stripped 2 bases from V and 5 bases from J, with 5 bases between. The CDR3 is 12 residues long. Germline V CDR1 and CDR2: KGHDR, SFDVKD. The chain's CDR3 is CATSDSAYGYTF. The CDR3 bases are TGTGCCACCAGTGATTCTGCTTATGGCTACACCTTC.

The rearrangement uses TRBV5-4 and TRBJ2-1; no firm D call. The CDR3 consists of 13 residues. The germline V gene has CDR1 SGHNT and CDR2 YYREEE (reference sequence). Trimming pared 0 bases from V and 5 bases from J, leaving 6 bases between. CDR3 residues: CASSLDGHNEQFF. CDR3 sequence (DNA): TGTGCCAGCAGCTTGGACGGCCACAATGAGCAGTTCTTC.

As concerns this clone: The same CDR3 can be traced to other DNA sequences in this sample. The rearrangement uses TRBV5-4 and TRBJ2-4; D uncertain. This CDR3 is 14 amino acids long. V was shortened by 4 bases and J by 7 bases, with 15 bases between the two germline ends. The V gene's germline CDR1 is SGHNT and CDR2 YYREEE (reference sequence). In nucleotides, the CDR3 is TGTGCCAGCAGCCCATCGTCCCCGAGCAACATTCAGTACTTC. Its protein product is CASSPSSPSNIQYF.

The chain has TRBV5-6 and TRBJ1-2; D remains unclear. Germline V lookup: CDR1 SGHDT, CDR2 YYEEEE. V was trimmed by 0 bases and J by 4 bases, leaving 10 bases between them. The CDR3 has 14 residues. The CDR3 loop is CASSLVGYPYGYTF. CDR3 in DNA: TGTGCCAGCAGCTTGGTAGGGTACCCCTATGGCTACACCTTC.

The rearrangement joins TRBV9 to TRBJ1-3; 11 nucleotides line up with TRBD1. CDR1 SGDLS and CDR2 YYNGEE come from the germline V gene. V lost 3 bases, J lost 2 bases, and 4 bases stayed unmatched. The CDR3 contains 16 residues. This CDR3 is CASSEGQGAAGNTIYF. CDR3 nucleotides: TGTGCCAGCAGCGAAGGACAGGGGGCGGCTGGAAACACCATATATTTT.

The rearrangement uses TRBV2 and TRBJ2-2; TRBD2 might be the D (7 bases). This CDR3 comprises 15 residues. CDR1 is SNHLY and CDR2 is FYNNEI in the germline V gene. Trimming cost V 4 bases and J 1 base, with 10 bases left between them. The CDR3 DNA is TGTGCCAGCAGTGCGCGGGGGCAGAACACCGGGGAGCTGTTTTTT. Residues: CASSARGQNTGELFF.

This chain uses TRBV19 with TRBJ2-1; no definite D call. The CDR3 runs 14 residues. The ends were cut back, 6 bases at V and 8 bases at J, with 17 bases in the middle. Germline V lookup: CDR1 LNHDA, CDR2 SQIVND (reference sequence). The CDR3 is CASSPDDLTDEQFF. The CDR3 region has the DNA TGTGCCAGTAGCCCAGACGACCTTACTGATGAGCAGTTCTTC.

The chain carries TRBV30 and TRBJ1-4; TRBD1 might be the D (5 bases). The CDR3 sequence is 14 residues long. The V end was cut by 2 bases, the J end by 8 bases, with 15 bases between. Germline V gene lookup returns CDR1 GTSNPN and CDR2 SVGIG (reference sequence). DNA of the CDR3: TGTGCCTGGAGTTTCCAGGGCAAACGCGAAAAACTGTTTTTT. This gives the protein CAWSFQGKREKLFF.

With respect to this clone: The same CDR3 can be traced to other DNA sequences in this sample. CDR3 DNA: TGTGCCTGGAGTGTAGGCGGCTCCTACGAGCAGTACTTC. Protein: CAWSVGGSYEQYF. The chain recombines TRBV30 with TRBJ2-7; D not certain. CDR1 and CDR2 from the germline V gene are GTSNPN and SVGIG (reference sequence). The CDR3 is 13 amino acids. V dropped 0 bases and J dropped 0 bases, with 6 bases sitting between them.

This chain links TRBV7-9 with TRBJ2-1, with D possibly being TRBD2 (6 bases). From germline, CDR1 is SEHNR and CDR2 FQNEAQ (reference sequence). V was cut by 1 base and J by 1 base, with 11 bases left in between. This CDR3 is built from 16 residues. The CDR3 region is CASSLVRGASYNEQFF. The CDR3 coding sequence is TGTGCCAGCAGCTTAGTCCGCGGGGCTTCCTACAATGAGCAGTTCTTC.